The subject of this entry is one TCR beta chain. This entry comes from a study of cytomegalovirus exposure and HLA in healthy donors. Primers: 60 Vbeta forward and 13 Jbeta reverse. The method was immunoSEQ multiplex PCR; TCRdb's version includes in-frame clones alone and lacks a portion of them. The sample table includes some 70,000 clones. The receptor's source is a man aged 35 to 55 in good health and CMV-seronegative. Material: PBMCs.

The CDR3: CASSVRDRGGYTF. CDR3 DNA: TGTGCCAGCAGCGTCCGGGACAGGGGTGGCTACACCTTC. The chain uses TRBV9 and TRBJ1-2; 10 nucleotides align to TRBD1. Germline V lookup: CDR1 SGDLS, CDR2 YYNGEE. V lost 2 bases to trimming and J lost 7 bases; unmatched junction nucleotides: 2. The CDR3 length is 13 residues.